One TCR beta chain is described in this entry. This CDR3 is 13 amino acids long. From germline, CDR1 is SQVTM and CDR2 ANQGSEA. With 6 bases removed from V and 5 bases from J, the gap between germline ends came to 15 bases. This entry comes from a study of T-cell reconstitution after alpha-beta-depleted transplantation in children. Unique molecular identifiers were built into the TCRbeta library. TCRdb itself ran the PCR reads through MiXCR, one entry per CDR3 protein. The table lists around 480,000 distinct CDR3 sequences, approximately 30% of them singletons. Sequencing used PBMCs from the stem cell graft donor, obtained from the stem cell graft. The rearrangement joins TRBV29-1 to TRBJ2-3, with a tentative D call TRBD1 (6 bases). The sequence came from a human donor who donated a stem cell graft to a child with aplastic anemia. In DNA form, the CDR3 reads TGCAGCGTCAGGCGGACAGTCGAAGATACGCAGTATTTT. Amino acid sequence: CSVRRTVEDTQYF.